The subject of this entry is one TCR beta chain. Its antigen is currently unknown. This table comes from immunoSEQ multiplex PCR, and its TCRdb copy is limited to in-frame clones, with some not included. The top ten hold more than 9% of the sample, which has 150,000 to 200,000 clones, approximately 86% seen once. This sample is part of a study of T cell responses to AZD1222 COVID-19 vaccine. The CDR3 contains 13 residues. V lost 7 bases, J lost 3 bases, and 6 bases stayed unmatched. Per the germline V gene, CDR1 is SQVTM and CDR2 is ANQGSEA. Study outcomes and limitations: Donors were largely white British and mainly female; clonal diversity was possibly underestimated. Among those given AZD1222, only five or six were seropositive at baseline.

Recipients boosted at about 4 weeks or about 12 weeks are pooled. V gene TRBV29-1 combines with J gene TRBJ2-7, with TRBD1 matching over 10 bases. The sequencing used peripheral blood, collected 28 days after the second AZD1222 dose. This sequence was found in an adult who received the AZD1222 COVID-19 vaccine. CDR3 DNA: TGCAGCGCCGTGGGACAGGGGAACTACGAGCAGTACTTC. Residues: CSAVGQGNYEQYF.